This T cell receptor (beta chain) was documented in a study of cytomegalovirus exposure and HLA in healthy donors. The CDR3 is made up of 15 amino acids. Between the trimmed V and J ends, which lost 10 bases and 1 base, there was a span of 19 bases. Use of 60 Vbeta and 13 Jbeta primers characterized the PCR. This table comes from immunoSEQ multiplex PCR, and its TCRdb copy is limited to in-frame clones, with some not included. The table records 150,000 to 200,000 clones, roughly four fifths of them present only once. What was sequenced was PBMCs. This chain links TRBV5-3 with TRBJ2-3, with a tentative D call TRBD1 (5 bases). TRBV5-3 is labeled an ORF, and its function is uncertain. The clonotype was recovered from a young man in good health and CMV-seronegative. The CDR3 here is CAQEGAAVGTDTQYF. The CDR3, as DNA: TGTGCCCAAGAAGGGGCGGCTGTGGGCACAGATACGCAGTATTTT.